This record concerns one T cell receptor beta chain sequence. The CDR3 extends over 13 amino acids. Germline V gene sequence: CDR1 SQVTM, CDR2 ANQGSEA. The V end was cut by 3 bases, the J end by 5 bases, with 13 bases between. Generated by immunoSEQ multiplex PCR, the TCRdb table keeps only in-frame clones and is missing some. Of fewer than 350,000 clones listed, around nine tenths are singletons. This sample is drawn from a study of blood T cell repertoires in COVID-19. On the study more broadly: Samples representing acute and convalescent COVID-19 were sourced from the United States, Italy and Spain. The analysed material was cDNA or gDNA that came from T cells, B-cell-depleted T cells, or PBMCs.

Sequencing was performed on peripheral blood. The chain couples TRBV29-1 to TRBJ2-5; D perhaps matches TRBD1 (5 bases). The sequence was collected from a man in his forties with active or convalescent COVID-19. CDR3 sequence reads: CSVEGLAQETQYF. DNA of the CDR3: TGCAGCGTTGAGGGGCTGGCTCAGGAGACCCAGTACTTC.